The entry below gives a single TCR beta chain sequence along with its context. Its specificity is unknown. This entry comes from a study of OX40 agonist ivuxolimab in advanced cancers. Study overall: Eligibility rules accepted prior anti-PD-1, anti-PD-L1 or anti-CTLA-4 therapy, and 35% to 45% had some. General study points: Clonal expansion by week 6 occurred in CD4+ and CD8+ blood T cells (at 0.1 to 3.0 mg/kg). CD8+ T cells (on average) carried more expanded clones than CD4+ T cells. Some nonresponders also had low normalized T-cell clonal expansion.

The protocol was immunoSEQ multiplex PCR, while the TCRdb copy is restricted to in-frame clones and leaves out a portion. Altogether roughly 32,000 clones are present, around 83% being singletons, with the ten largest covering about 2.7%. The receptor's source is an adult with an advanced solid tumor such as melanoma, head and neck, liver or kidney cancer. Here the sequenced sample was CD4+ or CD8+ T cells sorted from blood, taken in a trial of the OX40 agonist ivuxolimab.

CDR3 in amino acids: CASGFGLNEDTQYF. The CDR3 nucleotides are TGTGCTAGTGGTTTCGGACTTAACGAAGATACGCAGTATTTT. The J gene is TRBJ2-3, the V gene TRBV12-5, with D possibly being TRBD2 (5 bases). This CDR3 has 14 residues. Germline V gives CDR1 LGHNT, CDR2 FRNRAP. Trimming left V 3 bases short and J 5 bases short, with 12 bases between.